This T cell receptor (beta chain) stems from a study of cytomegalovirus exposure and HLA in healthy donors. Use of 60 Vbeta and 13 Jbeta primers characterized the PCR. Libraries were prepared by immunoSEQ multiplex PCR; TCRdb keeps only in-frame clonotypes and omits some of them. This table has 81,000 or so clones, 75% to 85% appearing once. The count of this clone is one. Its target is not known. This CDR3 is built from 17 residues. J was trimmed by 0 bases and V by 1 base; bases with no gene match: 7. From germline, CDR1 is SGHTA and CDR2 FQGNSA. The study, taken as a whole, reports: As was reported, the HLA-A and HLA-B alleles of most subjects were accurately predicted from TCR beta sequences.

Sequencing was performed on PBMCs. V and J are TRBV7-2 and TRBJ1-1; 8 bases match TRBD1. The sequence derives from a man aged 45 to 65 in good health and CMV-seropositive. DNA of the CDR3: TGTGCCAGCAGCTTAGTTCCGACAGGGGCACTGAACACTGAAGCTTTCTTT. Protein: CASSLVPTGALNTEAFF.